The TCR beta chain described here comes from a study of technical replicates of blood from a few donors. The protocol was immunoSEQ multiplex PCR, while the TCRdb copy is restricted to in-frame clones and leaves out a portion. This sample has 60,000 to 90,000 clones, with more than 85% found just once. This clone came up once. The sequence was obtained from a human donor in good health. Sequenced: T cells isolated from PBMCs.

The CDR3 DNA follows: TGTGCCAGCAGCAGAGACGGGACATCTCAAGAGACCCAGTACTTC. This sequence encodes CASSRDGTSQETQYF. This chain uses TRBV7-2 with TRBJ2-5, with a weak D call TRBD1 (6 bases). Germline loops: CDR1 SGHTA, CDR2 FQGNSA. This CDR3 is built from 15 residues. V lost 5 bases and J lost 2, with 15 bases in between.